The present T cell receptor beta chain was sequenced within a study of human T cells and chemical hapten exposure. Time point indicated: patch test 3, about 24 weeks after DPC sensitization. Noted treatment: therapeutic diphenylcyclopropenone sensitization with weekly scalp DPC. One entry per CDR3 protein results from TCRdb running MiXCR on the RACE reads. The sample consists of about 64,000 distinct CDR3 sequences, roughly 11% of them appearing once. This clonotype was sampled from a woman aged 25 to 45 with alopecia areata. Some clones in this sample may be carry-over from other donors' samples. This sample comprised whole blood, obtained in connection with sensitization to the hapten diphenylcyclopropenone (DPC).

DNA for the CDR3: TGTGCCAGCAGAACAGCGACAACTAATGAAAAACTGTTTTTT. Residues: CASRTATTNEKLFF. This sequence joins TRBV7-9 and TRBJ1-4; D gene unclear. The V and J ends lost 6 bases and 0 bases respectively, with 8 bases between them. The length of the CDR3 is 14 residues. Germline V gene data show CDR1 as SEHNR and CDR2 as FQNEAQ (reference sequence). Drawing the rest from reference TRBV7-9 and TRBJ1-4, the complete variable domain is DTGVSQNPRHKITKRGQNVTFRCDPISEHNRLYWYRQTLGQGPEFLTYFQNEAQLEKSRLLSDRFSAERPKGSFSTLEIQRTEQGDSAMYLCASRTATTNEKLFFGSGTQLSVL.